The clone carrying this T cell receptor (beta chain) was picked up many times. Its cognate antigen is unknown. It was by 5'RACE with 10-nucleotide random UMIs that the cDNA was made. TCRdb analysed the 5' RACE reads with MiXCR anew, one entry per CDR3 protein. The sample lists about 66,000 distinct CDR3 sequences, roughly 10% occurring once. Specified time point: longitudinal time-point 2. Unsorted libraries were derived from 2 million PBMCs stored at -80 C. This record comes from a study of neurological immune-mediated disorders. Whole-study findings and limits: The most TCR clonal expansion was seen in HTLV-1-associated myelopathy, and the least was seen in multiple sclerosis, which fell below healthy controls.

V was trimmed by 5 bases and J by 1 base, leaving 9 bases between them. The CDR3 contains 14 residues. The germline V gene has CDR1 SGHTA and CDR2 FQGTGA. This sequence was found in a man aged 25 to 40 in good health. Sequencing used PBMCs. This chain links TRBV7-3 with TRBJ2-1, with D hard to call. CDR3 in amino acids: CASSDVMSYNEQFF. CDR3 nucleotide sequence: TGTGCCAGCAGCGATGTGATGTCCTACAATGAGCAGTTCTTC.